A single sample gave rise to the 17 T cell receptor beta chains below, sequenced in a study of blood T cell repertoires in COVID-19. Here immunoSEQ multiplex PCR was the method, and the copy in TCRdb shows in-frame clones only, minus some. Among about 400,000 clones listed, roughly 86% were seen once. Sequencing input: PBMCs or T cells enriched from blood (not recorded which). These receptors were collected from a woman in her thirties or forties with acute COVID-19.

V usage is TRBV5-5 and J usage is TRBJ2-7; D uncertain. V lost 6 bases, J lost 3 bases, and 19 bases lay in between. Per the germline V gene, CDR1 is SGHKS and CDR2 is YYEKEE (reference sequence). The CDR3 runs to 15 residues. The DNA of the CDR3 is TGTGCCAGCACTTCCCGATACAGTCACGACTACGAGCAGTACTTC. This sequence encodes CASTSRYSHDYEQYF.

The rearrangement joins TRBV5-6 to TRBJ1-5; D is perhaps TRBD1 (6 bases). This CDR3 is 16 amino acids long. Trimming took off 0 bases at V and 7 bases at J, with 17 bases between the two ends. Germline loops: CDR1 SGHDT, CDR2 YYEEEE. The CDR3 coding sequence is TGTGCCAGCAGCTTGGCCCGTCAGGGGAAGAGGCAGCCCCAGCATTTT. Translating it yields CASSLARQGKRQPQHF. The full variable domain, in which reference TRBV5-6 and TRBJ1-5 provide the parts outside the CDR3, is DAGVTQSPTHLIKTRGQQVTLRCSPKSGHDTVSWYQQALGQGPQFIFQYYEEEERQRGNFPDRFSGHQFPNYSSELNVNALLLGDSALYLCASSLARQGKRQPQHFGDGTRLSIL.

The J gene is TRBJ1-5, the V gene TRBV23-1; perhaps TRBD1 as D (5 bases). TRBV23-1 is labeled an ORF, and its function is uncertain. The CDR3 extends over 16 amino acids. Trimming cost V 2 bases and J 1 base, with 12 bases left between them. The CDR3 sequence is CASSQLRVWSNQPQHF. The CDR3 DNA reads TGCGCCAGCAGTCAACTCAGGGTATGGAGCAATCAGCCCCAGCATTTT.

The V gene is TRBV2, the J gene TRBJ2-4; 7 nucleotides align to TRBD2. V lost 6 bases and J lost 3; bases outside the gene matches: 5. The CDR3 is made up of 14 amino acids. CDR1 and CDR2 from the germline V gene are SNHLY and FYNNEI. The CDR3 DNA follows: TGTGCCAGCAGGGCACCGGGGGGCAAAAACATTCAGTACTTC. Residues: CASRAPGGKNIQYF.

The CDR3 sequence: CASSLGSRAETQYF. The CDR3 DNA is TGTGCCAGCAGCTTGGGTAGCAGGGCGGAGACCCAGTACTTC. The rearrangement links TRBV5-6 to TRBJ2-5; possibly TRBD1 for D (5 bases). This CDR3 has 14 residues. The V gene lost 0 bases and the J gene lost 5 bases, with 11 bases spanning the gap. Germline loops: CDR1 SGHDT, CDR2 YYEEEE. Full variable domain (rest looked up from reference TRBV5-6 and TRBJ2-5): DAGVTQSPTHLIKTRGQQVTLRCSPKSGHDTVSWYQQALGQGPQFIFQYYEEEERQRGNFPDRFSGHQFPNYSSELNVNALLLGDSALYLCASSLGSRAETQYFGPGTRLLVL.

This chain connects TRBV11-2 to TRBJ1-1; 7 bases are a match to TRBD1. CDR1 and CDR2 (germline): SGHAT, FQNNGV. There are 13 residues in the CDR3. V gave up 5 bases and J gave up 5 bases; unmatched junction bases: 5. CDR3 nucleotide sequence: TGTGCCAGCAGCCTAACAGGGGAAACTGAAGCTTTCTTT. Translated: CASSLTGETEAFF.

This sequence joins TRBV20-1 and TRBJ2-1; D is perhaps TRBD1 or TRBD2 (5 bases each). V was trimmed by 5 bases and J by 3 bases, leaving 20 bases between them. The CDR3 extends over 16 amino acids. Looked up from germline, CDR1 is DFQATT and CDR2 is SNEGSKA (reference sequence). CDR3: CSAGEGWGSYYNEQFF. The CDR3 nucleotides read TGCAGTGCTGGTGAGGGATGGGGCAGTTACTACAATGAGCAGTTCTTC.

The V and J genes are TRBV5-5 and TRBJ1-4, with 7 bases lining up with TRBD1. The germline V gene has CDR1 SGHKS and CDR2 YYEKEE (reference sequence). The CDR3 is 14 amino acids. The ends lost 1 base at V and 7 bases at J; junction bases unmatched: 4. The CDR3, as DNA: TGTGCCAGCAGCTTGTTACAGGGGACTGAAAAACTGTTTTTT. Protein product: CASSLLQGTEKLFF.

The rearrangement links TRBV7-2 to TRBJ2-5; 7 bases map to TRBD2. The germline V gene encodes CDR1 SGHTA and CDR2 FQGNSA. The CDR3 is 14 residues long. V shed 4 bases and J 7 bases; nucleotides not matched to a gene: 9. The CDR3 region is CASSSGPTGGTQYF. CDR3 DNA sequence: TGTGCCAGCAGCTCGGGACCTACGGGAGGGACCCAGTACTTC. Supplemented by reference TRBV7-2 and TRBJ2-5, the full variable domain reads GAGVSQSPSNKVTEKGKDVELRCDPISGHTALYWYRQSLGQGLEFLIYFQGNSAPDKSGLPSDRFSAERTGGSVSTLTIQRTQQEDSAVYLCASSSGPTGGTQYFGPGTRLLVL.

J is TRBJ2-7 and V is TRBV5-1; the D is unclear. Deletions cut 0 bases from V and 6 bases from J, with 13 bases between. CDR1 SGHRS and CDR2 YFSETQ come from the germline V gene. The CDR3 contains 14 residues. CDR3 coding DNA: TGCGCCAGCAGCTTGGCCGACTCCCTCCCCGAGCAGTACTTC. It codes for CASSLADSLPEQYF. The full variable domain, in which reference TRBV5-1 and TRBJ2-7 provide the parts outside the CDR3, is KAGVTQTPRYLIKTRGQQVTLSCSPISGHRSVSWYQQTPGQGLQFLFEYFSETQRNKGNFPGRFSGRQFSNSRSEMNVSTLELGDSALYLCASSLADSLPEQYFGPGTRLTVT.

The count of this clone is one. This sample also contains other DNA sequences that code for the same CDR3. The chain carries TRBV19 and TRBJ2-1; 7 bases match TRBD2. The CDR3 length is 11 residues. CDR1 is LNHDA, CDR2 SQIVND, per germline (reference sequence). The trim removed 8 bases at V and 6 bases at J, leaving 1 base unmatched. CDR3 coding DNA: TGTGCCAGTGGCGGGGGCAATGAGCAGTTCTTC. This gives the protein CASGGGNEQFF.

The chain is built from TRBV19 and TRBJ2-7, with a weak D call TRBD2 (5 bases). The CDR3 loop spans 14 amino acids. V lost 4 bases and J lost 6, with 16 bases in between. Germline V lookup: CDR1 LNHDA, CDR2 SQIVND (reference sequence). The CDR3 is CASSTPRTGSEQYF. CDR3 DNA: TGTGCCAGTAGTACTCCCAGGACTGGAAGCGAGCAGTACTTC.

In this sample, this clone turned up once. The chain recombines TRBV5-1 with TRBJ2-3; TRBD2 agrees at 8 bases. With 4 bases clipped from V and 9 bases from J, the junction kept 22 bases outside the gene matches. CDR3 length equals 18 residues. Germline values: CDR1 SGHRS, CDR2 YFSETQ. The CDR3 sequence is CASSPGEPAGVPTSTQYF. In nucleotides, the CDR3 is TGCGCCAGCAGCCCCGGGGAGCCAGCGGGGGTACCCACCTCCACGCAGTATTTT. The full variable domain, completed using reference TRBV5-1 and TRBJ2-3, is KAGVTQTPRYLIKTRGQQVTLSCSPISGHRSVSWYQQTPGQGLQFLFEYFSETQRNKGNFPGRFSGRQFSNSRSEMNVSTLELGDSALYLCASSPGEPAGVPTSTQYFGPGTRLTVL.

V and J are TRBV2 and TRBJ2-7; 7 bases map to TRBD1. Germline V gene data show CDR1 as SNHLY and CDR2 as FYNNEI. The CDR3 runs 13 residues. V shed 5 bases, J shed 4 bases, and the junction held 5 bases outside the gene matches. The CDR3 sequence is CASSLDRVYEQYF. In DNA form, the CDR3 reads TGTGCCAGCAGTTTAGACAGGGTATACGAGCAGTACTTC.

This clone appeared a single time. This chain links TRBV6-1 with TRBJ1-4, with D tentatively TRBD1 (5 bases). Trimming took 1 base from V and 3 from J, leaving 21 bases between them. The length of the CDR3 is 19 residues. The germline V gene encodes CDR1 MNHNS and CDR2 SASEGT. The CDR3 protein is CASSEEVTGQGRANEKLFF. Written as DNA, the CDR3 is TGTGCCAGCAGTGAAGAAGTCACCGGGCAGGGTCGGGCTAATGAAAAACTGTTTTTT.

This clone was counted only a few times. This CDR3 is also generated by other DNA sequences in the sample. The chain links TRBV19 to TRBJ1-4, with a tentative D call TRBD1 (6 bases). CDR1 is LNHDA and CDR2 is SQIVND in the germline V gene (reference sequence). The V gene lost 3 bases and the J gene lost 0 bases, with 11 bases spanning the gap. CDR3 size: 16 residues. Here the CDR3 DNA reads TGTGCCAGTAGTATCCTGACAGGCTCAACTAATGAAAAACTGTTTTTT. Residues: CASSILTGSTNEKLFF. The whole variable domain, remainder taken from reference TRBV19 and TRBJ1-4, is DGGITQSPKYLFRKEGQNVTLSCEQNLNHDAMYWYRQDPGQGLRLIYYSQIVNDFQKGDIAEGYSVSREKKESFPLTVTSAQKNPTAFYLCASSILTGSTNEKLFFGSGTQLSVL.

This rearrangement joins TRBV25-1 to TRBJ1-6, with 10 nucleotides matching TRBD1. CDR3 length: 16 residues. The junction had 4 bases not matched to a gene; V was cut back by 1 base and J by 7 bases. Germline V gene lookup returns CDR1 MGHDK and CDR2 SYGVNS. Written as DNA, the CDR3 is TGTGCCAGCAGTGAATTGGGGACAGGGGACAATTCACCCCTCCACTTT. Residues: CASSELGTGDNSPLHF.